These 23 T cell receptor beta chains came from one sample sequenced in a study of blood T cell repertoires in COVID-19. Produced via immunoSEQ multiplex PCR; TCRdb's table is partial and in-frame only. The data contain some 76,000 clones, about nine tenths of them singletons. The sequenced sample consisted of peripheral blood. The origin of the receptors is a young woman with acute or convalescent COVID-19.

The rearrangement joins TRBV7-2 to TRBJ2-1; 7 positions agree with TRBD2. The CDR3 consists of 15 residues. Germline lookup yields CDR1 SGHTA and CDR2 FQGNSA. V lost 5 bases, J lost 2 bases, and 6 bases stayed unmatched. The CDR3 region has the DNA TGTGCCAGCAGCCCCCAGCGGGGACCCTACAATGAGCAGTTCTTC. Protein product: CASSPQRGPYNEQFF. Filled out from reference TRBV7-2 and TRBJ2-1, the complete variable domain reads GAGVSQSPSNKVTEKGKDVELRCDPISGHTALYWYRQSLGQGLEFLIYFQGNSAPDKSGLPSDRFSAERTGGSVSTLTIQRTQQEDSAVYLCASSPQRGPYNEQFFGPGTRLTVL.

The genes are TRBV24-1 and TRBJ2-1, with 9 positions matching TRBD1. CDR3 length equals 15 residues. V lost 2 bases, J lost 8 bases, and 6 bases stayed unmatched. Germline values: CDR1 KGHDR, CDR2 SFDVKD. CDR3 protein: CATSDSGTGNDEQFF. CDR3 nucleotide sequence: TGTGCCACCAGTGATTCCGGGACAGGGAACGATGAGCAGTTCTTC.

The chain combines TRBV19 with TRBJ1-2, with D perhaps matching TRBD1 (5 bases). This CDR3 region has 14 residues. Germline assignment: CDR1 LNHDA and CDR2 SQIVND (reference sequence). Trimming removed 4 bases at V and 6 bases at J, with 15 bases between. CDR3 sequence: CASSTFGQVHGYTF. Here the CDR3 DNA reads TGTGCCAGTAGTACCTTCGGACAAGTGCATGGCTACACCTTC.

The chain is built from TRBV19 and TRBJ2-1; TRBD2 is a possible D gene (6 bases). Trimming removed 0 bases from V and 15 bases from J, with 21 bases in between. The CDR3 runs to 15 residues. Germline loops: CDR1 LNHDA, CDR2 SQIVND (reference sequence). CDR3 DNA: TGTGCCAGTAGTATAGACCGAGGACTAAGCTCTCCGCGGTTCTTC. The encoded protein is CASSIDRGLSSPRFF.

The genes are TRBV19 and TRBJ1-2, with unresolved D. This CDR3 is built from 14 residues. Germline assignment: CDR1 LNHDA and CDR2 SQIVND (reference sequence). V lost 1 base and J 7 bases, leaving 13 bases between the germline ends. The CDR3 coding sequence is TGTGCCAGTAGTATAGGTGCGCGGACTATTGGCTACACCTTC. Amino acid sequence: CASSIGARTIGYTF.

V and J are TRBV12-5 and TRBJ1-5, with D possibly TRBD1 on 6 matching bases. Germline V gene data show CDR1 as LGHNT and CDR2 as FRNRAP. CDR3 length: 16 amino acids. V was cut by 0 bases and J by 9 bases, with 18 bases left in between. The CDR3 DNA reads as TGTGCTAGTGGTTTGGTAGCGACAGGCCTCATCACGCCCCAGCATTTT. It specifies CASGLVATGLITPQHF.

This rearrangement joins TRBV3-1 (or the pseudogene TRBV3-2) to TRBJ1-1; TRBD1 is a possible D gene (6 bases). This CDR3 is 18 amino acids long. CDR1 LGHDT and CDR2 YNNKEL come from the germline V gene (reference sequence). The V end lost 0 bases, the J end lost 5 bases, and 22 bases lay between the germline ends. The CDR3, as DNA: TGTGCCAGCAGCCAAGATCTTGGGAATTGGGGGCCGGGGACTGAAGCTTTCTTT. As protein: CASSQDLGNWGPGTEAFF.

The chain is built from TRBV30 and TRBJ2-4, with 7 bases fitting TRBD2. The V gene end was trimmed by 1 base and the J gene end by 1 base; junction bases not matched to a gene: 4. The CDR3 sequence is 15 residues long. The germline V gene encodes CDR1 GTSNPN and CDR2 SVGIG (reference sequence). CDR3 region: CAWSGQGGAKNIQYF. As DNA, the CDR3 is TGTGCCTGGAGTGGGCAGGGAGGGGCCAAAAACATTCAGTACTTC. Supplemented by reference TRBV30 and TRBJ2-4, the full variable domain reads SQTIHQWPATLVQPVGSPLSLECTVEGTSNPNLYWYRQAAGRGLQLLFYSVGIGQISSEVPQNLSASRPQDRQFILSSKKLLLSDSGFYLCAWSGQGGAKNIQYFGAGTRLSVL.

V and J are TRBV11-2 and TRBJ1-2; tentatively, D is TRBD1 (5 bases). Germline V gene data show CDR1 as SGHAT and CDR2 as FQNNGV. The CDR3 consists of 15 residues. The V gene lost 0 bases and the J gene lost 3 bases, with 11 bases spanning the gap. In DNA, the CDR3 is TGTGCCAGCAGCTTAGATTACGGGGGATACTATGGCTACACCTTC. Its translation: CASSLDYGGYYGYTF.

The rearrangement uses TRBV11-2 and TRBJ2-1; perhaps TRBD2 as D (7 bases). Trimming pared 3 bases from V and 5 bases from J, leaving 17 bases between. The CDR3 extends over 16 amino acids. Germline V lookup: CDR1 SGHAT, CDR2 FQNNGV. The CDR3 bases are TGTGCCAGCAGCTTTGAGGGGGGGTGGGCTAACAATGAGCAGTTCTTC. As protein: CASSFEGGWANNEQFF.

This sequence joins TRBV27 and TRBJ2-3; the D is unclear. CDR1 is MNHEY and CDR2 is SMNVEV in the germline V gene (reference sequence). The CDR3 is made up of 16 amino acids. V was shortened by 4 bases and J by 3 bases, with 17 bases between the two germline ends. The CDR3 region is CASSSGQTSGTDTQYF. The DNA of the CDR3 is TGTGCCAGCAGTTCTGGTCAGACTTCTGGGACAGATACGCAGTATTTT.

This chain connects TRBV25-1 to TRBJ2-3; TRBD2 agrees at 9 bases. Germline V lookup: CDR1 MGHDK, CDR2 SYGVNS. The CDR3 contains 18 residues. The trim removed 1 base at V and 6 bases at J, leaving 14 bases unmatched. The CDR3 nucleotides read TGTGCCAGCAGTGAATCTCGTATTAGCGGGAGACTTTCGGATACGCAGTATTTT. Translation: CASSESRISGRLSDTQYF. The variable domain in full, with the rest retrieved from reference TRBV25-1 and TRBJ2-3, is EADIYQTPRYLVIGTGKKITLECSQTMGHDKMYWYQQDPGMELHLIHYSYGVNSTEKGDLSSESTVSRIRTEHFPLTLESARPSHTSQYLCASSESRISGRLSDTQYFGPGTRLTVL.

The chain joins TRBV6-5 to TRBJ1-6; TRBD1 might be the D (5 bases). The V end was cut by 5 bases, the J end by 5 bases, with 10 bases between. Germline V gene sequence: CDR1 MNHEY, CDR2 SVGAGI. CDR3 length: 14 residues. Written as DNA, the CDR3 is TGTGCCAGCAGTAAGACAGTAAATAATTCACCCCTCCACTTT. Residues: CASSKTVNNSPLHF.

V gene TRBV18 combines with J gene TRBJ2-1; maybe TRBD2 (6 bases). CDR1 and CDR2 (germline): KGHSH, LQKENI. The CDR3 spans 13 residues. The ends were cut back, 1 base at V and 8 bases at J, with 9 bases in the middle. The CDR3: CASSPRRDYEQFF. CDR3 nucleotides: TGTGCCAGCTCACCACGCAGGGACTATGAGCAGTTCTTC.

The rearrangement joins TRBV19 to TRBJ2-7, with TRBD2 matching 10 bases. The V segment lost 4 bases and the J segment 3 bases; nucleotides outside the gene matches: 3. The CDR3 loop spans 14 amino acids. Germline-derived CDR1 and CDR2 are LNHDA and SQIVND (reference sequence). The CDR3 DNA reads as TGTGCCAGTAGTACTACTAGCGGGGTCTACGAGCAGTACTTC. Protein sequence: CASSTTSGVYEQYF. Filled out from reference TRBV19 and TRBJ2-7, the complete variable domain reads DGGITQSPKYLFRKEGQNVTLSCEQNLNHDAMYWYRQDPGQGLRLIYYSQIVNDFQKGDIAEGYSVSREKKESFPLTVTSAQKNPTAFYLCASSTTSGVYEQYFGPGTRLTVT.

V is TRBV2 and J is TRBJ1-5; D perhaps matches TRBD1 (5 bases). The CDR3 runs to 17 residues. CDR1 is SNHLY and CDR2 is FYNNEI in the germline V gene. V was clipped by 4 bases and J by 4 bases, with 20 bases between them. This chain's CDR3 is CASSGVSKGGVNQPQHF. CDR3 coding DNA: TGTGCCAGCAGTGGGGTCTCGAAGGGAGGGGTAAATCAGCCCCAGCATTTT. Using reference TRBV2 and TRBJ1-5 for the parts outside the CDR3, the full variable domain is EPEVTQTPSHQVTQMGQEVILRCVPISNHLYFYWYRQILGQKVEFLVSFYNNEISEKSEIFDDQFSVERPDGSNFTLKIRSTKLEDSAMYFCASSGVSKGGVNQPQHFGDGTRLSIL.

This sequence joins TRBV3-1 (or the pseudogene TRBV3-2) and TRBJ2-3, with 9 bases matching TRBD2. This CDR3 region has 16 residues. The germline V gene encodes CDR1 LGHDT and CDR2 YNNKEL (reference sequence). V was pared by 5 bases and J by 0 bases, with 6 bases of the junction left unmatched. CDR3 sequence (DNA): TGTGCCAGCAGCAGAGATACTAGCGGGAGCACAGATACGCAGTATTTT. Translating gives CASSRDTSGSTDTQYF.

CDR3 in amino acids: CASSLGDRKSSPLHF. DNA of the CDR3: TGCGCCAGCAGCTTGGGAGACAGAAAATCATCGCCCCTCCACTTT. V and J are TRBV5-1 and TRBJ1-6, with D possibly TRBD1 on 5 matching bases. Germline values: CDR1 SGHRS, CDR2 YFSETQ. Between the trimmed V and J ends, which lost 0 bases and 13 bases, there was a span of 17 bases. The CDR3 sequence is 15 residues long.

This clone has only a few counts. The chain couples TRBV9 to TRBJ2-5, with 9 bases identical to TRBD1. The CDR3 sequence is 17 residues long. J gave up 5 bases and V 4 bases, and 15 bases lay outside the gene matches. Germline values: CDR1 SGDLS, CDR2 YYNGEE. The CDR3, as DNA: TGTGCCAGCAGCCGGAGTTCTACCGGGACAGGGATTGAGACCCAGTACTTC. The encoded protein is CASSRSSTGTGIETQYF.

The J gene is TRBJ1-2, the V gene TRBV4-3; D unclear. The CDR3 extends over 14 amino acids. Germline loops: CDR1 LGHNA, CDR2 YSLEER. The V gene lost 0 bases and the J gene lost 4 bases, with 9 bases spanning the gap. DNA of the CDR3: TGCGCCAGCAGCCAAGATTGGAGACGCTATGGCTACACCTTC. This translates into CASSQDWRRYGYTF.

The rearrangement joins TRBV19 to TRBJ1-2; D ambiguous. V shed 4 bases and J shed 6 bases, with 12 bases lying between them. CDR1 and CDR2 (germline): LNHDA, SQIVND (reference sequence). This CDR3 contains 13 residues. The CDR3 region is CASSTGARDGYTF. Here the CDR3 DNA reads TGTGCCAGTAGTACCGGCGCACGGGATGGCTACACCTTC.

The rearrangement joins TRBV2 to TRBJ1-2; D not certain. Germline lookup yields CDR1 SNHLY and CDR2 FYNNEI. V was pared by 3 bases and J by 3 bases, with 14 bases between. The CDR3 runs 15 residues. This CDR3 reads CASSEFHNNHYGYTF. The CDR3 DNA reads TGTGCCAGCAGTGAGTTCCACAATAACCACTATGGCTACACCTTC.

The J gene is TRBJ2-7, the V gene TRBV15; TRBD1 matches at 7 bases. The CDR3 is 15 amino acids. Trimming took 0 bases from V and 5 from J; bases not matched to a gene: 7. Looked up from germline, CDR1 is LNHNV and CDR2 is YYDKDF (reference sequence). The CDR3 region is CATSRDKTGNHEQYF. The CDR3 nucleotides are TGTGCCACCAGCAGAGATAAGACAGGGAACCACGAGCAGTACTTC.